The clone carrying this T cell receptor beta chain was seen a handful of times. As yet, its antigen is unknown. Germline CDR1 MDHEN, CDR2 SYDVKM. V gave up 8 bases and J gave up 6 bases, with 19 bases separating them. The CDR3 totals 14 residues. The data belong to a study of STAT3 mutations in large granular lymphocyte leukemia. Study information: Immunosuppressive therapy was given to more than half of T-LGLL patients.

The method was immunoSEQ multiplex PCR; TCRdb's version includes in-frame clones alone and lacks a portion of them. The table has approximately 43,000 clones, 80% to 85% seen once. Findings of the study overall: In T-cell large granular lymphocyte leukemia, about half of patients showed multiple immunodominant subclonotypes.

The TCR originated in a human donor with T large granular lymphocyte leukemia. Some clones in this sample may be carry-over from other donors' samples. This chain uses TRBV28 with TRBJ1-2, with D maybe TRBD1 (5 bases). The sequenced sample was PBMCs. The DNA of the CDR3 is TGTGCCAGCGGGCGGAGGGGCCCGAGTGATGGCTACACCTTC. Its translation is CASGRRGPSDGYTF.